Following are 11 T cell receptor beta chains from one sample sequenced in a study of T cells in Graves' hyperthyroidism and ophthalmopathy. The source material, RNA transcripts, was used to amplify TCR beta CDR3 regions. HTBI primers were employed in a first-round RT-PCR of the TCR CDR3. TCRdb fed the multiplex PCR reads into MiXCR, producing one record per CDR3 protein. The sample consists of 530,000 or so distinct CDR3 sequences, around 46% of them appearing once. Material: peripheral blood or thyroid tissue (not recorded which). The receptors were gathered from a young woman with Graves' hyperthyroidism.

In its sample, this clonotype was seen many times. This chain links TRBV2 with TRBJ2-5; D is ambiguous. The V end was cut by 6 bases, the J end by 5 bases, with 10 bases between. The V gene's germline CDR1 is SNHLY and CDR2 FYNNEI. This CDR3 comprises 12 residues. CDR3: CASRLVQETQYF. The CDR3 nucleotides read TGTGCCAGCAGACTGGTTCAGGAGACCCAGTACTTC.

This clonotype was seen ten or more times. The genes are TRBV10-3 and TRBJ2-7, with 11 positions matching TRBD1. The length of the CDR3 is 15 residues. Looked up from germline, CDR1 is ENHRY and CDR2 is SYGVKD. J lost 1 base, V lost 4 bases, and 3 bases had no gene match. The CDR3 loop reads CAISGGQGVSYEQYF. CDR3 in DNA: TGTGCCATCAGTGGGGGACAGGGGGTTTCCTACGAGCAGTACTTC.

The genes are TRBV7-9 and TRBJ2-2; D possibly corresponds to TRBD2 (5 bases). Germline V lookup: CDR1 SEHNR, CDR2 FQNEAQ (reference sequence). The V end was cut by 5 bases, the J end by 4 bases, with 17 bases between. This CDR3 is built from 16 residues. The CDR3 spells CASSPPGRGITGELFF. DNA for the CDR3: TGTGCCAGCAGCCCGCCGGGCCGAGGGATCACCGGGGAGCTGTTTTTT.

Ten or more counts support this clonotype. The rearrangement joins TRBV9 to TRBJ2-2; TRBD2 matches 9 bases. J lost 5 bases, V lost 2 bases, and 7 bases had no gene match. This CDR3 contains 16 residues. Germline V CDR1 and CDR2: SGDLS, YYNGEE. CDR3 amino acids: CASSVGTSLETGELFF. The CDR3, as DNA: TGTGCCAGCAGCGTGGGGACTAGCCTCGAAACCGGGGAGCTGTTTTTT.

The gene calls are TRBV6-2 or TRBV6-3 and TRBJ2-2; 9 bases line up with TRBD1. Germline CDR1 MNHEY, CDR2 SVGEGT. V shed 8 bases and J 4 bases; nucleotides not matched to a gene: 5. The CDR3 spans 14 residues. CDR3 protein: CASRDRVFTGELFF. The CDR3, as DNA: TGTGCCAGCCGGGACAGGGTTTTCACCGGGGAGCTGTTTTTT.

The chain has TRBV24-1 and TRBJ1-2; D is unresolved. This CDR3 has 12 residues. Deletions cut 9 bases from V and 4 bases from J, with 11 bases between. Germline values: CDR1 KGHDR, CDR2 SFDVKD. The CDR3 DNA follows: TGTGCCACCGGGCGGGAACGCTATGGCTACACCTTC. It is translated as CATGRERYGYTF.

This chain links TRBV7-9 with TRBJ1-2; 7 nucleotides agree with TRBD1. This CDR3 spans 12 amino acids. V lost 4 bases and J lost 7; bases outside the gene matches: 3. Germline CDR1 SEHNR, CDR2 FQNEAQ (reference sequence). CDR3 bases: TGTGCCAGCAGCTCGGGACAGAGTGGCTACACCTTC. Its protein is CASSSGQSGYTF. Based on the CDR3 plus reference TRBV7-9 and TRBJ1-2, the full variable domain is DTGVSQNPRHKITKRGQNVTFRCDPISEHNRLYWYRQTLGQGPEFLTYFQNEAQLEKSRLLSDRFSAERPKGSFSTLEIQRTEQGDSAMYLCASSSGQSGYTFGSGTRLTVV.

The rearrangement uses TRBV29-1 and TRBJ2-7, with 9 bases lining up with TRBD2. The CDR3 has 13 amino acids. The germline CDR1 and CDR2 sequences are SQVTM and ANQGSEA. V was clipped by 4 bases and J by 4 bases; unmatched bases: 5. The CDR3 DNA reads as TGCAGCGTTGCAGGGCGGGAGGGGTACGAGCAGTACTTC. This translates into CSVAGREGYEQYF.

This clonotype was counted only a few times. The CDR3 DNA is TGTGCCACCAGTGATACCCCCGGGACTAGCGTCGACAATGAGCAGTTCTTC. The encoded protein is CATSDTPGTSVDNEQFF. The V call is TRBV24-1, the J call TRBJ2-7; 10 bases are a match to TRBD2. The DNA end is a closer match to TRBJ2-1, so the J assignment may be wrong. CDR1 is KGHDR and CDR2 is SFDVKD in the germline V gene. The CDR3 is 17 amino acids.

This clonotype has at least ten counts. This chain uses TRBV5-1 with TRBJ1-3; TRBD1 aligns across 8 bases. V trimming: 4 bases; J trimming: 1 base; junction bases outside the gene matches: 10. The V gene's germline CDR1 is SGHRS and CDR2 YFSETQ. This CDR3 spans 17 amino acids. CDR3 loop: CASSLEGQAESGNTIYF. CDR3 nucleotide sequence: TGCGCCAGCAGCCTGGAGGGACAGGCCGAATCTGGAAACACCATATATTTT.

This clonotype has just one count. The rearrangement uses TRBV7-9 and TRBJ2-7; TRBD2 aligns across 10 bases. The CDR3 runs 14 residues. Germline V lookup: CDR1 SEHNR, CDR2 FQNEAQ (reference sequence). Trimming removed 7 bases from V and 2 bases from J; junction bases left unmatched: 5. The chain's CDR3 is CASTRAGGPYEQYF. In DNA, the CDR3 is TGTGCCAGCACAAGAGCGGGAGGGCCCTACGAGCAGTACTTC.